The entry that follows covers one T cell receptor (beta chain) sequence. As yet, its antigen is unknown. The PCR made use of 60 Vbeta and 13 Jbeta primers. Assay: immunoSEQ multiplex PCR; the TCRdb copy retains only in-frame clones and omits some. The sample lists fewer than 130,000 clones; 55% to 75% were seen once. This record comes from a study of cytomegalovirus exposure and HLA in healthy donors. The study, taken as a whole, reports: The listing of 150 to 200 TCR beta chains classed them as cytomegalovirus-associated. There were a few CMV-associated chains whose specificity for CMV antigens was confirmed in vitro. As a later analysis revealed, the rate of TCR association differed by HLA locus, with DRB1 most and HLA-C fewest.

The sequenced sample was PBMCs. This receptor was identified in a man in his thirties or forties in good health and CMV-seropositive.

CDR3 DNA: TGTGCCATCAGTGAGAGTAGCGGGAAGGGAGAGACCCAGTACTTC. Its protein is CAISESSGKGETQYF. The V gene is TRBV10-3, the J gene TRBJ2-5; 8 bases fit TRBD2. This CDR3 is 15 amino acids long. From germline, CDR1 is ENHRY and CDR2 SYGVKD. J gave up 4 bases and V 2 bases, and 6 bases lay outside the gene matches.